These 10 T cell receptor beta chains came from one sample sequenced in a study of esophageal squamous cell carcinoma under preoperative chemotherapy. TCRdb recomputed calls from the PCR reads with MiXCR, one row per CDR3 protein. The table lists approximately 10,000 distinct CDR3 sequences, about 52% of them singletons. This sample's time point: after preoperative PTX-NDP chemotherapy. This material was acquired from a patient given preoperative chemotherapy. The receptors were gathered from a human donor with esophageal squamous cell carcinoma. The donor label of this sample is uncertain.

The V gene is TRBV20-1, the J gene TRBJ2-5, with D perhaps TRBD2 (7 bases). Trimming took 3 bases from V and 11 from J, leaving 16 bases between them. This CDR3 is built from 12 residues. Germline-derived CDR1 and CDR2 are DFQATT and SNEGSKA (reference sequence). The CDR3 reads CSASRGGEEQYF. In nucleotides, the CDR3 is TGCAGTGCTAGTAGGGGGGGGGAGGAGCAGTACTTC.

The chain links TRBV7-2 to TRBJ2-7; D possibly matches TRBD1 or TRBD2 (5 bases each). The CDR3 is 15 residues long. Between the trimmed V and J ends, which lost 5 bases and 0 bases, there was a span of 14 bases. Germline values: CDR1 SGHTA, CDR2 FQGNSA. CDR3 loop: CASSPGAGSSYEQYF. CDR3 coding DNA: TGTGCCAGCAGCCCTGGGGCAGGGAGCTCCTACGAGCAGTACTTC.

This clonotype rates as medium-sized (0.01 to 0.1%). CDR3 bases: TGTGCCAGCAGTCCTCAGGACAGTTCCTACAATGAGCAGTTCTTC. This gives the protein CASSPQDSSYNEQFF. The chain couples TRBV6-5 to TRBJ2-1; a weak D match, TRBD1 (6 bases). V lost 5 bases and J lost 1, with 12 bases in between. CDR1 MNHEY and CDR2 SVGAGI come from the germline V gene. This CDR3 contains 15 residues.

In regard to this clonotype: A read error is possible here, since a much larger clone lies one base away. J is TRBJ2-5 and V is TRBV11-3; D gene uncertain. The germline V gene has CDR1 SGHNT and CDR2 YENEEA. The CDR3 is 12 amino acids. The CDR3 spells CASSFEAGEQNF. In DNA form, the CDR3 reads TGTGCCAGCAGCTTCGAGGCTGGAGAGCAGAACTTC.

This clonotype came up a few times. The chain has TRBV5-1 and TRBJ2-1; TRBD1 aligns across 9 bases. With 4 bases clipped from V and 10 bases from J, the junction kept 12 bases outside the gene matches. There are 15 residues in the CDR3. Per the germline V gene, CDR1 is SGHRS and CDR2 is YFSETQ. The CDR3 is CASSPNAGQGYEQFF. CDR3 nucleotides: TGCGCCAGCAGCCCGAACGCGGGACAGGGCTACGAGCAGTTCTTC. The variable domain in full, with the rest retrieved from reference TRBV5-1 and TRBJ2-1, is KAGVTQTPRYLIKTRGQQVTLSCSPISGHRSVSWYQQTPGQGLQFLFEYFSETQRNKGNFPGRFSGRQFSNSRSEMNVSTLELGDSALYLCASSPNAGQGYEQFFGPGTRLTVL.

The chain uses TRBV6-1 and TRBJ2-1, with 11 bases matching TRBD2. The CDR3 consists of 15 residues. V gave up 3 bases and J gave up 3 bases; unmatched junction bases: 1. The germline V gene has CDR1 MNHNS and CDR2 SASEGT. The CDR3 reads CASSEGLADYNEQFF. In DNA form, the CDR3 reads TGTGCCAGCAGTGAGGGACTAGCGGACTACAATGAGCAGTTCTTC.

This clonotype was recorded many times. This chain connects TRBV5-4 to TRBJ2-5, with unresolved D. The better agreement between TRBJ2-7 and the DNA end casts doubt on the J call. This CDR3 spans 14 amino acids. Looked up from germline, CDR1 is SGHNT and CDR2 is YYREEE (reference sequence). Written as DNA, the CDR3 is TGTGCCAGCAGCTTCGAGGCTGCTGGCTACGAGCAGTACTTC. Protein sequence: CASSFEAAGYEQYF.

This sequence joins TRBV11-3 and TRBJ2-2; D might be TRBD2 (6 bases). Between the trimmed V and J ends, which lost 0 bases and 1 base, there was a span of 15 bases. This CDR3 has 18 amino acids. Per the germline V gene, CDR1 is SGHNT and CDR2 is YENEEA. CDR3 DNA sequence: TGTGCCAGCAGCTTAGAGGGGCCGACTAGAGGGAACACCGGGGAGCTGTTTTTT. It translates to CASSLEGPTRGNTGELFF.

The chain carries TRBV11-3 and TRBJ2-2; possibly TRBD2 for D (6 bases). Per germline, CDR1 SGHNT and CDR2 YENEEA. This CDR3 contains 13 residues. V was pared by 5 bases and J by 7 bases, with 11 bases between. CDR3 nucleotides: TGTGCCAGCAGCAGGGACTTTGTCGGGGAGCTGTTTTTT. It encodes CASSRDFVGELFF. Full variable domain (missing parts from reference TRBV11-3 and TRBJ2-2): EAGVVQSPRYKIIEKKQPVAFWCNPISGHNTLYWYLQNLGQGPELLIRYENEEAVDDSQLPKDRFSAERLKGVDSTLKIQPAELGDSAVYLCASSRDFVGELFFGEGSRLTVL.

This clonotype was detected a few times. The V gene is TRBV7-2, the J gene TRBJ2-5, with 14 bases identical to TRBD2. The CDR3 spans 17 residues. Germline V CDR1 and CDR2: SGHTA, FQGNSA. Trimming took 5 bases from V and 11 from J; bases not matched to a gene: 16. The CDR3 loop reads CASSLTGLAGVSNEQYF. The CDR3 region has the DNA TGTGCCAGCAGCCTAACGGGACTAGCGGGAGTGAGCAATGAGCAGTACTTC.